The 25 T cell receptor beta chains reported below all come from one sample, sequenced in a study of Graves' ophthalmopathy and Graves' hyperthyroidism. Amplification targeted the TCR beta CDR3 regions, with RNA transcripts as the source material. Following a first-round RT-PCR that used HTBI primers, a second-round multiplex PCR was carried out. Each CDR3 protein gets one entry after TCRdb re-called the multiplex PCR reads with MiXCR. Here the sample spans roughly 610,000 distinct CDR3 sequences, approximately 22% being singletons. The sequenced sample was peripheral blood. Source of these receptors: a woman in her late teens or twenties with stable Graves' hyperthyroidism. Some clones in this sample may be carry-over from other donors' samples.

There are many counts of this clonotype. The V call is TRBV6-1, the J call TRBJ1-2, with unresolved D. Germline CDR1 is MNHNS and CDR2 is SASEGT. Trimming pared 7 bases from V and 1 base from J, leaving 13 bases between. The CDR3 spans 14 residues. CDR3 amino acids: CASKFDGDNYGYTF. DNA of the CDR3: TGTGCCAGCAAATTCGACGGGGATAACTATGGCTACACCTTC.

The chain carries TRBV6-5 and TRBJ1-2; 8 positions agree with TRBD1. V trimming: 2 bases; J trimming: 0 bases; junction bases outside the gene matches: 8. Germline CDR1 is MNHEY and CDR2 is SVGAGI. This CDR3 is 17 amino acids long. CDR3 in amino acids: CASSYPRGRFPNYGYTF. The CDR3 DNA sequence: TGTGCCAGCAGTTACCCCAGGGGGCGATTTCCTAACTATGGCTACACCTTC.

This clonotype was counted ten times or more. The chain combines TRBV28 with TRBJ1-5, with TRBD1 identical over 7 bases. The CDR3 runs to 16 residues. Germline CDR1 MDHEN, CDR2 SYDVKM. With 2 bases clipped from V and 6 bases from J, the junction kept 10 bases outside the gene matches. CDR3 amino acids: CASSLKPQTGRQPQHF. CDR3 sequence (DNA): TGTGCCAGCAGTTTAAAACCTCAGACAGGGCGTCAGCCCCAGCATTTT.

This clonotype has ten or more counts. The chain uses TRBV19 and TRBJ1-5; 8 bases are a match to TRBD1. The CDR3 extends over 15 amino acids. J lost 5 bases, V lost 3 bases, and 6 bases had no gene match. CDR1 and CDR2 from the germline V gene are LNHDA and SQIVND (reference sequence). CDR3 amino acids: CASSILDRAHQPQHF. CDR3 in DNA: TGTGCCAGTAGTATTCTGGACAGGGCTCATCAGCCCCAGCATTTT.

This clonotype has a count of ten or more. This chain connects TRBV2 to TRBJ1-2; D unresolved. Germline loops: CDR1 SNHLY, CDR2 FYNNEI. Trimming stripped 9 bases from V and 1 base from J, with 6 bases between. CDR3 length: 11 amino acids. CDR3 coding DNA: TGTGCCAGTCGAGTTAACTATGGCTACACCTTC. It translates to CASRVNYGYTF. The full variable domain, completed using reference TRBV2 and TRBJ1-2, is EPEVTQTPSHQVTQMGQEVILRCVPISNHLYFYWYRQILGQKVEFLVSFYNNEISEKSEIFDDQFSVERPDGSNFTLKIRSTKLEDSAMYFCASRVNYGYTFGSGTRLTVV.

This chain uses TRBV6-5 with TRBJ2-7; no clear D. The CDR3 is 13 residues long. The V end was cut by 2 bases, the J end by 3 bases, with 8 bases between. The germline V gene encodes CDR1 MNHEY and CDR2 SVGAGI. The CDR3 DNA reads TGTGCCAGCAGTTACAACAGACACTACGAGCAGTACTTC. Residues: CASSYNRHYEQYF.

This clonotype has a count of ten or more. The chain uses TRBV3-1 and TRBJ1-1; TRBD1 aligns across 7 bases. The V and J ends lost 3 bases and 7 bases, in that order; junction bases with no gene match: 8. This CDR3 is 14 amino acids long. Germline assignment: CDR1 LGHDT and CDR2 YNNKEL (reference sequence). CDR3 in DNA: TGTGCCAGCAGCCAGGGGACAGAAAAATTTGAAGCTTTCTTT. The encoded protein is CASSQGTEKFEAFF. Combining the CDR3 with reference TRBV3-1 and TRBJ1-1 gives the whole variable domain DTAVSQTPKYLVTQMGNDKSIKCEQNLGHDTMYWYKQDSKKFLKIMFSYNNKELIINETVPNRFSPKSPDKAHLNLHINSLELGDSAVYFCASSQGTEKFEAFFGQGTRLTVV.

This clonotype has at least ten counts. The chain's CDR3 is CASRLTGGATIHGYTF. In DNA, the CDR3 is TGTGCCAGCAGGTTGACAGGGGGCGCGACGATACATGGCTACACCTTC. The gene calls are TRBV6-5 and TRBJ1-2; 10 bases are shared with TRBD1. Germline V gene data show CDR1 as MNHEY and CDR2 as SVGAGI. The CDR3 runs 16 residues. The V and J ends lost 6 bases and 6 bases, in that order; junction bases with no gene match: 13.

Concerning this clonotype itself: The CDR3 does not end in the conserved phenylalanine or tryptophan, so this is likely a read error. The DNA for the CDR3 is TGTGCCAGCAGCTTGTGGACAGGGGACAATCAGCCCCAGCATTCT. It is translated as CASSLWTGDNQPQHS. The chain recombines TRBV5-6 with TRBJ1-5; 9 positions agree with TRBD1. The CDR3 runs to 15 residues. V was clipped by 1 base and J by 3 bases; unmatched bases: 2. Germline V gene sequence: CDR1 SGHDT, CDR2 YYEEEE.

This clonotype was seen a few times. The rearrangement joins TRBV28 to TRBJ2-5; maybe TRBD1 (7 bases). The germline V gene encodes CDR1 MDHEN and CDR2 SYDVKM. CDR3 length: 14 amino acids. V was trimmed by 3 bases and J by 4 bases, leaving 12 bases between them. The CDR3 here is CASSFDREAETQYF. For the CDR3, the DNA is TGTGCCAGCAGTTTCGACAGGGAGGCAGAGACCCAGTACTTC.

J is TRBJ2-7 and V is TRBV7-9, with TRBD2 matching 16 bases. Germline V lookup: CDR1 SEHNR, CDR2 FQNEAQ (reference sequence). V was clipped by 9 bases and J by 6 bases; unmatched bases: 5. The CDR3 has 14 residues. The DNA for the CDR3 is TGTGCCAGTGGGACTAGCGGGAGGGCCGGCGAGCAGTACTTC. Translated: CASGTSGRAGEQYF.

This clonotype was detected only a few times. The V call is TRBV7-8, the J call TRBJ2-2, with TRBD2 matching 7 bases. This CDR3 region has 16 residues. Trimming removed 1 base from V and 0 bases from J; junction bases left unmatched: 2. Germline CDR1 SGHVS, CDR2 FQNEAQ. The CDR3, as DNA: TGTGCCAGCAGCTTAGGGGAGGGTTCGAACACCGGGGAGCTGTTTTTT. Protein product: CASSLGEGSNTGELFF.

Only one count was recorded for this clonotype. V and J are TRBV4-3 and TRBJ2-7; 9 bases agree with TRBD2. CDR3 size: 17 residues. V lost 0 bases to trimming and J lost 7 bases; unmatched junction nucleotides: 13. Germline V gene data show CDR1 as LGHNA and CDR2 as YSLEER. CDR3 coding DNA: TGCGCCAGCAGCCAAGATTGGGCCGAGCGGGGGGCTCAAGAGCAGTACTTC. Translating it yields CASSQDWAERGAQEQYF.

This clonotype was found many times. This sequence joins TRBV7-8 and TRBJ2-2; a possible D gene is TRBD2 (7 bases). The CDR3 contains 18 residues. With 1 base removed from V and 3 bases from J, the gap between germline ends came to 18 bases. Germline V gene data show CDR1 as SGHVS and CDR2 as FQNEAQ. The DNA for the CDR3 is TGTGCCAGCAGCTTAGGCCTTCGCGGGGGCCGCTACACCGGGGAGCTGTTTTTT. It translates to CASSLGLRGGRYTGELFF.

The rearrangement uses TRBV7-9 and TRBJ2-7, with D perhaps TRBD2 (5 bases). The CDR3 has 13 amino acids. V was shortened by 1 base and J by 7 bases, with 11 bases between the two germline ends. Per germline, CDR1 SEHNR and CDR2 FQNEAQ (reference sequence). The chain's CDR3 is CASSLEAWEEQYF. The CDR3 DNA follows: TGTGCCAGCAGCTTAGAAGCCTGGGAGGAGCAGTACTTC.

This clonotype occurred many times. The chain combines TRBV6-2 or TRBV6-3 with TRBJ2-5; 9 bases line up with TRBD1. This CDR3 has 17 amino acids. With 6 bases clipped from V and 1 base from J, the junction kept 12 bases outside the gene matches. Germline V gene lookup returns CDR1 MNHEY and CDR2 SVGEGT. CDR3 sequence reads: CASSSGTGIMIQETQYF. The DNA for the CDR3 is TGTGCCAGCAGCTCCGGGACAGGGATAATGATCCAAGAGACCCAGTACTTC.

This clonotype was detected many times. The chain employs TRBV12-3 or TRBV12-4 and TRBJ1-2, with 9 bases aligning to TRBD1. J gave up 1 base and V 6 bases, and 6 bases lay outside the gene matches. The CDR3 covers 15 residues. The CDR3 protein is CASRQGAQFNYGYTF. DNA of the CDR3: TGTGCCAGCAGACAGGGGGCCCAGTTTAACTATGGCTACACCTTC.

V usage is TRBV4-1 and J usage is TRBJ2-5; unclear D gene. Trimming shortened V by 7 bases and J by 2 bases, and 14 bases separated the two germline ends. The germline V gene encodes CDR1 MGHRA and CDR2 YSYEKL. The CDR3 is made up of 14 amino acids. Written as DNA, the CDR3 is TGCGCCAGCACCTTAGAGCCACAACAAGAGACCCAGTACTTC. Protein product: CASTLEPQQETQYF.

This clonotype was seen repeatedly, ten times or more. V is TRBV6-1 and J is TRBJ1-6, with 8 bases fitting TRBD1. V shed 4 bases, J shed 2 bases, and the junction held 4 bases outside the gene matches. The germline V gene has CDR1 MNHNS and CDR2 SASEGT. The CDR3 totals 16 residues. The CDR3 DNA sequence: TGTGCCAGCAGTGCCGGGACAGGACCCTATAATTCACCCCTCCACTTT. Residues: CASSAGTGPYNSPLHF.

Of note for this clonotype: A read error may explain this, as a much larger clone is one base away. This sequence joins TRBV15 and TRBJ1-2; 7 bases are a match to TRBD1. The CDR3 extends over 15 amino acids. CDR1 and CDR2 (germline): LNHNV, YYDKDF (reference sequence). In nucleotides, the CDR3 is TGTGCCACCAGATTACCGGGACAGAGAAACTATGGCTACTCCTTC. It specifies CATRLPGQRNYGYSF.

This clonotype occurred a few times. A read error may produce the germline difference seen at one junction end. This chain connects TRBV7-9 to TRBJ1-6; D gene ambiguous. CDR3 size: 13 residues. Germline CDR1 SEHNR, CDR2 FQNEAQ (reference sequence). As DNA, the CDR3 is TGTGCCAGCAGCTTAGTCCTGGATTCACACCTCCACTTT. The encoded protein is CASSLVLDSHLHF.

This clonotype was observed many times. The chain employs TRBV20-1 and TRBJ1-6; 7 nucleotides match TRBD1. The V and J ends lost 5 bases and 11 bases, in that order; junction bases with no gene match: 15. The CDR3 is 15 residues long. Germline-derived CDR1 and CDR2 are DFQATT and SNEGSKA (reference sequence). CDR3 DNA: TGCAGTGCTGTCCCGGGACAGACCGAAGGGGCACCCCTCCACTTT. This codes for CSAVPGQTEGAPLHF.

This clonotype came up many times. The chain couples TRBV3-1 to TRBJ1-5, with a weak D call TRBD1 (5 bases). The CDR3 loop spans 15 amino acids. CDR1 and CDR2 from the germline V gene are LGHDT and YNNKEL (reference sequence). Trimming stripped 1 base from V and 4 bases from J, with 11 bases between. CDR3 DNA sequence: TGTGCCAGCAGCCAAGTAACTGGGGGTAATCAGCCCCAGCATTTT. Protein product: CASSQVTGGNQPQHF.

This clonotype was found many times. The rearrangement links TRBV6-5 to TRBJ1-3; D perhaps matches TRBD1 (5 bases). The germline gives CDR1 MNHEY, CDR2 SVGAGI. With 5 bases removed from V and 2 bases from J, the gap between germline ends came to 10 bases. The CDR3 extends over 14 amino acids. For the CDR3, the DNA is TGTGCCAGCAGTAGTGGGGACGCTGGAAACACCATATATTTT. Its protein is CASSSGDAGNTIYF.

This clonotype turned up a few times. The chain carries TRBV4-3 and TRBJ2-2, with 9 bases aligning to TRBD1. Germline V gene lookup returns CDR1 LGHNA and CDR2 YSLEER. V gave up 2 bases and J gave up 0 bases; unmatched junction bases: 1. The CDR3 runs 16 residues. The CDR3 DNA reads TGCGCCAGCAGCCAATGGGACAGGGCGAACACCGGGGAGCTGTTTTTT. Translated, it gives CASSQWDRANTGELFF.